These T cell receptor beta chains were read from a single sample in a study of early stage breast cancer tumors. Some clones are missing from TCRdb's copy, which holds only in-frame ones; the method was immunoSEQ multiplex PCR. The table has around 20,000 clones, around 80% seen once; the top ten hold more than 1.5%. Sequencing was carried out using blood. These receptors came from a person aged 70 to 85 with breast cancer. Each CDR3 is given with its conserved first and last residue. D genes are given only for firm matches. The size of a clone is reported for some rows only, either as once, few or many, or as a class for expanded clones.

j_call	clone_size	v_call	d_call	cdr3_aa	cdr3_nt
TRBJ2-1	.	TRBV5-4	.	CASSPGGALYNEQFF	TGTGCCAGCAGCCCTGGCGGGGCCCTCTACAATGAGCAGTTCTTC
TRBJ1-1	.	TRBV6-5	.	CASSYGGWAFF	TGTGCCAGCAGTTACGGCGGTTGGGCTTTCTTT
TRBJ2-1	.	TRBV5-1	TRBD2	CASSSQRETSRLFYNEQFF	TGCGCCAGCAGCTCCCAACGTGAGACTAGCCGTCTCTTCTACAATGAGCAGTTCTTC
TRBJ2-7	.	TRBV5-1	TRBD1	CASSSTGQGLYEQYF	TGCGCCAGCAGCTCCACGGGACAGGGGCTTTACGAGCAGTACTTC
TRBJ2-7	once	TRBV13	.	CASRKEDSIEQYF	TGTGCCAGCAGAAAGGAGGACAGTATCGAGCAGTACTTC
TRBJ2-5	.	TRBV7-9	TRBD2	CASSSPVAGEWLAQYF	TGTGCCAGCAGCTCCCCAGTAGCGGGGGAGTGGTTGGCCCAGTACTTC
TRBJ1-4	.	TRBV6-1	.	CASSVPSGGLEEKLFF	TGTGCCAGCAGTGTACCGAGCGGGGGGTTGGAGGAAAAACTGTTTTTT
TRBJ1-1	.	TRBV5-4	.	CASSLRVGNTEAFF	TGTGCCAGCAGCTTGCGGGTAGGGAACACTGAAGCTTTCTTT
TRBJ1-1	.	TRBV28	.	CASSLQGWNTEAFF	TGTGCCAGCAGTTTGCAGGGCTGGAACACTGAAGCTTTCTTT
TRBJ2-1	.	TRBV5-1	.	CASSQDSSSYNEQFF	TGCGCCAGCAGTCAGGACAGCAGCTCCTACAATGAGCAGTTCTTC
TRBJ1-6	few	TRBV6-1	TRBD1	CASSDTPGQAISPLHF	TGTGCCAGCAGTGATACGCCGGGACAGGCGATTTCACCCCTCCACTTT
TRBJ1-2	.	TRBV5-1	.	CASSLESGNYGYTF	TGCGCCAGCAGCTTGGAGTCAGGGAACTATGGCTACACCTTC
TRBJ2-3	once	TRBV7-9	.	CASSVKGGADTQYF	TGTGCCAGCAGCGTTAAAGGGGGGGCAGATACGCAGTATTTT
TRBJ2-3	.	TRBV18	.	CASSPAGRTDTQYF	TGTGCCAGCTCACCGGCAGGAAGAACAGATACGCAGTATTTT
TRBJ2-5	.	TRBV13	TRBD2	CASSSGGPTGETQYF	TGTGCCAGCAGTAGCGGGGGGCCCACGGGCGAGACCCAGTACTTC
TRBJ1-1	.	TRBV5-8	.	CASSLVFATMNTEAFF	TGTGCCAGCAGCTTGGTTTTTGCAACTATGAACACTGAAGCTTTCTTT
TRBJ2-7	.	TRBV28	.	CASSQTGIWGEQYF	TGTGCCAGCAGTCAAACAGGAATCTGGGGCGAGCAGTACTTC
TRBJ1-5	.	TRBV28	.	CASRRHTGLSNQPQHF	TGTGCCAGCAGGAGACACACAGGGCTCAGCAATCAGCCCCAGCATTTT
TRBJ2-5	.	TRBV15	.	CATSRDRTQYF	TGTGCCACCAGCAGAGATCGGACCCAGTACTTC
TRBJ2-5	.	TRBV7-9	TRBD2	CASSLVASGETQYF	TGTGCCAGCAGCTTAGTGGCTAGCGGAGAGACCCAGTACTTC
TRBJ2-2	.	TRBV5-4	TRBD1	CASSAGTDNTGELFF	TGTGCCAGCAGCGCCGGGACAGACAACACCGGGGAGCTGTTTTTT
TRBJ2-3	.	TRBV18	.	CASSNMGLEPQYF	TGTGCCAGCTCAAATATGGGACTGGAGCCGCAGTATTTT
TRBJ2-2	.	TRBV7-3	TRBD2	CASSAGLANTGELFF	TGTGCCAGCAGCGCGGGACTAGCGAACACCGGGGAGCTGTTTTTT
TRBJ2-1	.	TRBV11-3	TRBD2	CASSSGLAGGYNEQFF	TGTGCCAGCAGCTCCGGACTAGCGGGGGGGTACAATGAGCAGTTCTTC
TRBJ1-4	.	TRBV6-1	.	CASSELNGVEKLFF	TGTGCCAGCAGTGAATTAAACGGGGTTGAAAAACTGTTTTTT
TRBJ2-7	.	TRBV19	.	CASRTSGGYEQYF	TGTGCCAGTAGGACCTCCGGGGGATACGAGCAGTACTTC
TRBJ2-7	.	TRBV4-3	.	CASSQDNRANEQYF	TGCGCCAGCAGCCAAGATAACAGGGCGAACGAGCAGTACTTC
TRBJ2-7	once	TRBV30	.	CAWSAPELTYEQYF	TGTGCCTGGAGTGCTCCGGAGTTAACCTACGAGCAGTACTTC
TRBJ2-7	.	TRBV20-1	TRBD1	CSASQGVEQYF	TGCAGTGCTAGTCAGGGGGTCGAGCAGTACTTC
TRBJ1-6	once	TRBV27	TRBD1	CASSQAGGFNSPLHF	TGTGCCAGCAGCCAAGCAGGGGGCTTTAATTCACCCCTCCACTTT
TRBJ1-4	.	TRBV7-9	TRBD1	CASSLGWDRDVANEKLFF	TGTGCCAGCAGCTTAGGTTGGGACAGGGACGTAGCTAATGAAAAACTGTTTTTT
TRBJ1-6	once	TRBV9	.	CASSPTVGDSPLHF	TGTGCCAGCAGCCCGACAGTTGGCGATTCACCCCTCCACTTT
TRBJ2-6	.	TRBV4-1	.	CASSDTSSGANVLTF	TGCGCCAGCAGCGATACTAGCTCTGGGGCCAACGTCCTGACTTTC
TRBJ2-5	.	TRBV15	TRBD2	CATSRENSGGKKTQYF	TGTGCCACCAGCAGAGAAAATAGCGGGGGGAAAAAGACCCAGTACTTC
TRBJ1-6	.	TRBV6-5	.	CASRPRDLPGSPLHF	TGTGCCAGCAGACCGAGGGATCTCCCGGGTTCACCCCTCCACTTT
TRBJ1-2	few	TRBV5-6	TRBD1	CASSLAGTDGYTF	TGTGCCAGCAGCTTGGCAGGGACAGATGGCTACACCTTC
TRBJ2-2	.	TRBV5-1	TRBD1	CASSRRTGADGELFF	TGCGCCAGCAGCCGCCGGACAGGGGCTGACGGGGAGCTGTTTTTT
TRBJ2-1	few	TRBV4-3	.	CASSQEVQGPLHIEQFF	TGCGCCAGCAGCCAAGAAGTCCAGGGCCCCCTCCACATTGAGCAGTTCTTC
TRBJ2-3	.	TRBV5-1	.	CASSSRGGTSTDTQYF	TGCGCCAGCAGCTCGCGTGGGGGGACTAGCACAGATACGCAGTATTTT
TRBJ2-1	.	TRBV6-5	.	CASSYSISGSQFF	TGTGCCAGCAGTTACTCGATATCGGGGAGTCAGTTCTTC
TRBJ2-1	.	TRBV28	TRBD1	CASSPDRGPYNEQFF	TGTGCCAGCAGCCCGGACAGGGGACCCTACAATGAGCAGTTCTTC
TRBJ2-4	.	TRBV6-5	.	CASRVPGSDIQYF	TGTGCCAGCAGAGTTCCGGGGAGCGACATTCAGTACTTC
TRBJ1-2	once	TRBV6-6	TRBD1	CASLPGQGVSGYTF	TGTGCCAGCTTACCGGGACAGGGTGTGTCAGGCTACACCTTC
TRBJ1-2	once	TRBV5-4	.	CASSLVLGGARDGYTF	TGTGCCAGCAGCTTGGTATTGGGAGGCGCCAGGGATGGCTACACCTTC
TRBJ2-1	.	TRBV7-3	.	CASSLDRDRSSYNEQFF	TGTGCCAGCAGCCTCGACCGAGACAGGAGCTCCTACAATGAGCAGTTCTTC
TRBJ2-7	.	TRBV4-1	.	CASSQLQRVAYEQYF	TGCGCCAGCAGCCAACTCCAGCGGGTCGCCTACGAGCAGTACTTC
TRBJ1-2	.	TRBV6-1	TRBD1	CASREGGQNYGYTF	TGTGCCAGCAGGGAGGGGGGACAGAACTATGGCTACACCTTC
TRBJ2-7	.	TRBV6-6	.	CASSPRVNGDYEQYF	TGTGCCAGCAGTCCCAGGGTGAATGGGGATTACGAGCAGTACTTC
TRBJ2-7	.	TRBV7-3	.	CASSLGPAPYEQYF	TGTGCCAGCAGCCTTGGGCCAGCTCCCTACGAGCAGTACTTC
TRBJ2-3	.	TRBV10-3	.	CAIGGGPTDTQYF	TGTGCCATCGGGGGGGGGCCCACAGATACGCAGTATTTT
TRBJ2-1	.	TRBV11-2	.	CASSLDRGSEQFF	TGTGCCAGCAGCTTAGATCGAGGTAGTGAGCAGTTCTTC